This T cell receptor (beta chain) originates from a study of cytomegalovirus exposure and HLA in healthy donors. The germline gives CDR1 MRHNA, CDR2 SNTAGT. The CDR3 covers 15 residues. With 4 bases clipped from V and 6 bases from J, the junction kept 2 bases outside the gene matches. Primers for the PCR totalled 60 Vbeta and 13 Jbeta. This table comes from immunoSEQ multiplex PCR, and its TCRdb copy is limited to in-frame clones, with some not included. This sample has under 200,000 clones, with 79% found just once. Only a few counts were recorded for this clone. The TCR sequence derives from a woman aged 40 to 49 in good health and CMV-seronegative. This chain links TRBV6-4 with TRBJ2-1; 14 bases map to TRBD2. Specimen: PBMCs. The CDR3 spells CASSGGTSGGNEQFF. The CDR3 DNA reads TGTGCCAGCAGTGGGGGGACTAGCGGGGGCAATGAGCAGTTCTTC.